The text below deals with one TCR beta chain. What it recognizes is unknown. This same CDR3 is encoded by further DNA sequences in the sample. These data come from a study of cytomegalovirus exposure and HLA in healthy donors. Notes on the study in general: Later analysis identified a missense DCLRE1C variant that was linked to TCR beta V- and J-gene trimming.

Healthy bone marrow donors made up the donors. Donors counted as nominally healthy when sampled, yet unrecorded immune exposures were likely. Use of 60 Vbeta and 13 Jbeta primers characterized the PCR. TCRdb keeps only in-frame clones here, not all; method: immunoSEQ multiplex PCR. Among 100,000 or so clones listed, roughly 79% were seen once. The source of this sequence is a man aged 40-49 years in good health and CMV-seronegative. The sample consisted of PBMCs.

CDR3 DNA: TGCGCCAGCAGCCAAGGGGTTGGAGGGGTGGATTCACCCCTCCACTTT. This translates into CASSQGVGGVDSPLHF. This chain joins TRBV4-3 and TRBJ1-6, with TRBD1 as a possible D gene (5 bases). Trimming removed 1 base at V and 8 bases at J, with 15 bases between. The CDR3 totals 16 residues. Germline CDR1 reads LGHNA; CDR2 reads YSLEER.